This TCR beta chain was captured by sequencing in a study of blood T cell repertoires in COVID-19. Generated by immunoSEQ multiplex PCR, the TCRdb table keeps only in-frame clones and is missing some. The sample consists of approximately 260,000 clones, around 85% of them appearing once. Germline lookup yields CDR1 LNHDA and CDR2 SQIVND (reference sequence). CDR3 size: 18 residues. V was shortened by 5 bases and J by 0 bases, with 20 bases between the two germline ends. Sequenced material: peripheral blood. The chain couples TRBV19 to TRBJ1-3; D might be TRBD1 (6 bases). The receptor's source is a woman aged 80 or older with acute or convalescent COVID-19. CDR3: CASSFQPGHGISGNTIYF. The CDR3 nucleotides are TGTGCCAGTAGTTTTCAACCGGGACACGGTATCTCTGGAAACACCATATATTTT.